This TCR beta chain was captured in a study of immune evolution from preneoplasia to lung adenocarcinoma. Two lung cancer pathologists independently confirmed each histologic diagnosis. Premalignant or tumor cells were enriched by macro-dissection after pathologic assessment. Only in-frame clones appear in the TCRdb table, and some are missing; sequencing was by immunoSEQ multiplex PCR. The sample consists of around 21,000 clones, 70% to 85% of them appearing once. General study points: Compared with EGFR-mutant or double wild-type lesions, KRAS-mutant nodules were more clonal.

The CDR3 loop spans 14 amino acids. Germline assignment: CDR1 LGHNA and CDR2 YNFKEQ. Trimming took 0 bases from V and 5 from J, leaving 10 bases between them. Comment on this clone: Its target is not known.

The sequence was obtained from a person between 55 and 70 years old with lung adenocarcinoma. Sequencing input: FFPE invasive lung adenocarcinoma tissue. V usage is TRBV4-2 and J usage is TRBJ1-1, with D hard to call. The CDR3 DNA reads TGTGCCAGCAGCCAAGATTTTGGGCAAACTGAAGCTTTCTTT. Translation: CASSQDFGQTEAFF.